These 21 T cell receptor beta chains were all obtained from the same sample, sequenced in a study of beta chain features in type 1 diabetes. Study results and caveats: Moderately but significantly shorter TCRB CDR3s were found in Type 1 diabetes patients in all four CD4+ subsets.

Expressed TCRB transcripts were sequenced because the isolated RNA had all been reverse transcribed beforehand. Generated by immunoSEQ multiplex PCR, the TCRdb table keeps only in-frame clones and is missing some. The profile shows over 200,000 clones, roughly a tenth of them singletons. These receptors' targets are unknown. Sequencing was carried out using naive CD4+ T cells from blood. Receptors originate from a man between 25 and 39 years old with type 1 diabetes.

This clone was seen a few times. The rearrangement links TRBV9 to TRBJ2-4; a weak D match, TRBD2 (6 bases). The germline gives CDR1 SGDLS, CDR2 YYNGEE. The CDR3 covers 15 residues. The ends were cut back, 4 bases at V and 8 bases at J, with 19 bases in the middle. The CDR3 spells CASSLRDSETDIQYF. Here the CDR3 DNA reads TGTGCCAGCAGCCTCAGGGACTCAGAGACGGACATTCAGTACTTC.

This clone has more than one count but fewer than ten. The V gene is TRBV6-1, the J gene TRBJ2-7; TRBD1 matches at 8 bases. The CDR3 length is 12 residues. CDR1 is MNHNS and CDR2 is SASEGT in the germline V gene. V lost 6 bases, J lost 11 bases, and 9 bases stayed unmatched. The CDR3 protein is CASRRDRPGEYF. The CDR3, as DNA: TGTGCCAGCAGGAGGGACAGGCCAGGGGAGTACTTC.

The chain recombines TRBV28 with TRBJ2-5, with TRBD1 matching over 7 bases. Trimming removed 2 bases from V and 14 bases from J; junction bases left unmatched: 14. This CDR3 contains 14 residues. Germline V gene data show CDR1 as MDHEN and CDR2 as SYDVKM. In DNA, the CDR3 is TGTGCCAGCAGTTTAGGGGGACAGCCAAGGGGTCTATACTTC. As protein: CASSLGGQPRGLYF. Variable domain in full (rest from reference TRBV28 and TRBJ2-5): DVKVTQSSRYLVKRTGEKVFLECVQDMDHENMFWYRQDPGLGLRLIYFSYDVKMKEKGDIPEGYSVSREKKERFSLILESASTNQTSMYLCASSLGGQPRGLYFGPGTRLLVL.

This clone has a handful of counts. The gene calls are TRBV6-5 and TRBJ2-7; 7 positions agree with TRBD1. V shed 0 bases and J 9 bases; nucleotides not matched to a gene: 11. Per the germline V gene, CDR1 is MNHEY and CDR2 is SVGAGI. The CDR3 covers 15 residues. CDR3 in DNA: TGTGCCAGCAGTTACTCGTCCGACAGGGCGAAGGGGCAGTACTTC. It codes for CASSYSSDRAKGQYF.

This clone turned up a few times. The V gene is TRBV11-2, the J gene TRBJ1-1, with 8 bases fitting TRBD1. Trimming at V came to 6 bases and at J to 3 bases, leaving 3 bases not matched to a gene. The CDR3 consists of 13 residues. Germline V gives CDR1 SGHAT, CDR2 FQNNGV. The CDR3 bases are TGTGCCAGCAGAATGACAGGGGACACTGAAGCTTTCTTT. Translating gives CASRMTGDTEAFF.

This chain uses TRBV28 with TRBJ2-7, with 8 bases matching TRBD1. V lost 3 bases and J lost 3; bases outside the gene matches: 13. The CDR3 runs 17 residues. Looked up from germline, CDR1 is MDHEN and CDR2 is SYDVKM. CDR3 residues: CASSLAGGRDRGYEQYF. CDR3 sequence (DNA): TGTGCCAGCAGTTTGGCTGGAGGCCGCGACAGGGGCTACGAGCAGTACTTC.

The chain combines TRBV18 with TRBJ2-1; 7 bases are a match to TRBD2. CDR1 KGHSH and CDR2 LQKENI come from the germline V gene. With 0 bases clipped from V and 4 bases from J, the junction kept 3 bases outside the gene matches. This CDR3 has 15 amino acids. CDR3 residues: CASSPPLATYNEQFF. The CDR3 DNA follows: TGTGCCAGCTCACCACCACTAGCGACTTACAATGAGCAGTTCTTC.

The V call is TRBV6-4, the J call TRBJ1-6; the D is unclear. This CDR3 region has 13 residues. The germline V and J ends were trimmed by 5 bases and 9 bases, with 11 bases remaining between them. Germline V CDR1 and CDR2: MRHNA, SNTAGT. CDR3 protein: CASSSEEGSPLHF. The CDR3 DNA follows: TGTGCCAGCAGTTCAGAAGAGGGTTCACCCCTCCACTTT.

The rearrangement uses TRBV18 and TRBJ2-3; D is unclear. Trimming removed 3 bases from V and 6 bases from J, with 7 bases in between. Looked up from germline, CDR1 is KGHSH and CDR2 is LQKENI. This CDR3 comprises 12 residues. CDR3 DNA: TGTGCCAGCTCACCCGCTCGGGATACGCAGTATTTT. Translated: CASSPARDTQYF.

Details on this clone: Other DNA sequences from this sample encode an identical CDR3 as well. The chain uses TRBV5-1 and TRBJ2-5; D may be TRBD1 (5 bases). V dropped 6 bases and J dropped 5 bases, with 14 bases sitting between them. The CDR3 consists of 13 residues. Germline CDR1 and CDR2: SGHRS and YFSETQ. The CDR3 protein is CASTWGSQETQYF. As DNA, the CDR3 is TGCGCCAGCACCTGGGGCTCCCAGGAGACCCAGTACTTC.

The V gene is TRBV11-2, the J gene TRBJ2-2; 8 nucleotides align to TRBD2. This CDR3 has 19 amino acids. Germline V gene data show CDR1 as SGHAT and CDR2 as FQNNGV. Germline trimming cut 6 bases from V and 7 bases from J; bases unmatched to any gene: 22. In DNA form, the CDR3 reads TGTGCCAGCAGGGGACATAGATGGGCTAGCGGGTTTCTCGGCGGGGAGCTGTTTTTT. Its protein is CASRGHRWASGFLGGELFF.

This clone was seen more than once but under ten times. The rearrangement links TRBV18 to TRBJ2-5; the D gene is possibly TRBD2 (5 bases). The CDR3 has 14 amino acids. Germline values: CDR1 KGHSH, CDR2 LQKENI. V was cut by 0 bases and J by 3 bases, with 8 bases left in between. CDR3 coding DNA: TGTGCCAGCTCACCACCAGGACTCAAAGAGACCCAGTACTTC. As protein: CASSPPGLKETQYF.

This clone was seen more than once but under ten times. The chain recombines TRBV4-2 with TRBJ1-1; the D is unclear. CDR3 length: 12 residues. The V and J ends lost 5 bases and 3 bases respectively, with 7 bases between them. Germline V gene lookup returns CDR1 LGHNA and CDR2 YNFKEQ. CDR3 residues: CASSGQYTEAFF. DNA of the CDR3: TGTGCCAGCAGCGGCCAGTACACTGAAGCTTTCTTT.

The chain combines TRBV5-1 with TRBJ2-2, with 7 bases aligning to TRBD2. The junction had 1 base not matched to a gene; V was cut back by 1 base and J by 1 base. The germline V gene encodes CDR1 SGHRS and CDR2 YFSETQ. The CDR3 has 15 amino acids. The CDR3 DNA reads as TGCGCCAGCAGCTTGTCTAGCGGGAACACCGGGGAGCTGTTTTTT. As protein: CASSLSSGNTGELFF.

This clone was seen more than once but under ten times. The chain recombines TRBV4-3 with TRBJ1-2; maybe TRBD1 (6 bases). V shed 0 bases and J shed 4 bases, with 12 bases lying between them. The CDR3 is made up of 15 amino acids. Germline CDR1 and CDR2: LGHNA and YSLEER. CDR3 residues: CASSQEEARGYGYTF. CDR3 coding DNA: TGCGCCAGCAGCCAAGAGGAGGCCAGGGGCTATGGCTACACCTTC.

This chain links TRBV11-2 with TRBJ2-5, with D uncertain. The V gene lost 2 bases and the J gene lost 5 bases, with 9 bases spanning the gap. The CDR3 has 13 residues. Germline CDR1 is SGHAT and CDR2 is FQNNGV. Here the CDR3 reads CASSLSSRETQYF. The CDR3 coding sequence is TGTGCCAGCAGCTTATCCAGCAGGGAGACCCAGTACTTC.

This clone was counted only a few times. The chain employs TRBV29-1 and TRBJ2-2, with D tentatively TRBD2 (5 bases). CDR1 SQVTM and CDR2 ANQGSEA come from the germline V gene. The CDR3 sequence is 12 residues long. V was clipped by 6 bases and J by 6 bases, with 11 bases between them. The CDR3 is CSVDSRAGELFF. The DNA for the CDR3 is TGCAGCGTGGATTCGCGGGCCGGGGAGCTGTTTTTT.

This clone was seen a few times. The rearrangement links TRBV5-1 to TRBJ1-6; 8 bases match TRBD1. Germline trimming cut 3 bases from V and 10 bases from J; bases unmatched to any gene: 3. This CDR3 contains 13 residues. Germline loops: CDR1 SGHRS, CDR2 YFSETQ. This chain's CDR3 is CASSSTGESPLHF. In nucleotides, the CDR3 is TGCGCCAGCAGCTCGACAGGGGAATCACCCCTCCACTTT.

In its sample, this clone was seen a few times. The chain joins TRBV18 to TRBJ2-7; TRBD2 matches at 9 bases. Germline V gene sequence: CDR1 KGHSH, CDR2 LQKENI. The CDR3 covers 16 residues. V lost 3 bases to trimming and J lost 3 bases; unmatched junction nucleotides: 9. CDR3 bases: TGTGCCAGCTCACCTCCCCTAGGTAGCGGGGGCTACGAGCAGTACTTC. This codes for CASSPPLGSGGYEQYF.

The V and J genes are TRBV7-2 and TRBJ1-6; possible D gene TRBD1, 6 bases. Germline V lookup: CDR1 SGHTA, CDR2 FQGNSA. The CDR3 length is 15 residues. The germline V and J ends were trimmed by 3 bases and 6 bases, with 12 bases remaining between them. The CDR3 sequence is CASSFVTGSNSPLHF. DNA of the CDR3: TGTGCCAGCAGCTTCGTAACAGGGTCTAATTCACCCCTCCACTTT.

The chain carries TRBV20-1 and TRBJ2-7, with 9 positions matching TRBD1. CDR1 is DFQATT and CDR2 is SNEGSKA in the germline V gene (reference sequence). The CDR3 contains 11 residues. The CDR3 reads CSIHRGLEQYF. CDR3 sequence (DNA): TGCAGCATACACAGGGGGCTCGAGCAGTACTTC.